The 14 T cell receptor beta chains below come from one sample, sequenced in a study of OX40 agonist ivuxolimab in advanced cancers. Some clones are missing from TCRdb's copy, which holds only in-frame ones; the method was immunoSEQ multiplex PCR. Seen here are approximately 44,000 clones, about 80% observed once, and the top ten hold 8.5% to 12%. Sequencing was performed on CD4+ or CD8+ T cells sorted from blood, taken in a trial of the OX40 agonist ivuxolimab. Receptors were obtained from an adult with an advanced solid tumor such as melanoma, head and neck, liver or kidney cancer.

The V and J genes are TRBV27 and TRBJ2-3; TRBD2 agrees at 7 bases. Trimming removed 5 bases from V and 6 bases from J; junction bases left unmatched: 14. The CDR3 loop spans 16 amino acids. Per germline, CDR1 MNHEY and CDR2 SMNVEV (reference sequence). CDR3 amino acids: CASSAGTTMTRDTQYF. CDR3 nucleotides: TGTGCCAGCAGTGCCGGGACTACCATGACACGCGATACGCAGTATTTT.

This chain connects TRBV5-1 to TRBJ2-3; no firm D call. Germline assignment: CDR1 SGHRS and CDR2 YFSETQ. Deletions cut 0 bases from V and 2 bases from J, with 4 bases between. CDR3 length equals 13 residues. CDR3 DNA: TGCGCCAGCAGCTTGGTCCTCACAGATACGCAGTATTTT. This encodes CASSLVLTDTQYF.

The chain employs TRBV5-1 and TRBJ1-2; D remains ambiguous. This CDR3 spans 12 amino acids. V was shortened by 7 bases and J by 6 bases, with 13 bases between the two germline ends. Germline V gives CDR1 SGHRS, CDR2 YFSETQ. The CDR3 DNA is TGCGCCAGCTTCGATTGGGGAGATGGCTACACCTTC. Translated: CASFDWGDGYTF.

The chain uses TRBV27 and TRBJ2-2; D ambiguous. Looked up from germline, CDR1 is MNHEY and CDR2 is SMNVEV (reference sequence). The CDR3 runs 15 residues. The V and J ends lost 6 bases and 4 bases respectively, with 15 bases between them. The CDR3 DNA sequence: TGTGCCAGCAGCCCTACCACCGCGGCCACCGGGGAGCTGTTTTTT. Translated: CASSPTTAATGELFF.

This sequence joins TRBV28 and TRBJ1-2, with D unresolved. This CDR3 contains 14 residues. Germline-derived CDR1 and CDR2 are MDHEN and SYDVKM. The germline V and J ends were trimmed by 4 bases and 0 bases, with 9 bases remaining between them. CDR3 nucleotides: TGTGCCAGCAGTTCGGGCGGGACTAACTATGGCTACACCTTC. As protein: CASSSGGTNYGYTF.

The chain carries TRBV6-6 and TRBJ2-7; TRBD2 matches 8 bases. Germline CDR1 and CDR2: MNHNY and SVGAGI (reference sequence). This CDR3 region has 15 residues. V was clipped by 4 bases and J by 2 bases; unmatched bases: 7. The CDR3 region has the DNA TGTGCCAGCAGTTTTGGTAGCGGGAAGCCCTACGAGCAGTACTTC. Its translation: CASSFGSGKPYEQYF.

This clone was seen only a few times. This chain joins TRBV5-1 and TRBJ2-1; 7 bases align to TRBD2. The germline V gene encodes CDR1 SGHRS and CDR2 YFSETQ. The CDR3 is 15 amino acids. Trimming cost V 4 bases and J 5 bases; bases outside gene matches: 9. The CDR3 loop is CASSQGLGKNNEQFF. CDR3 sequence (DNA): TGCGCCAGCAGCCAAGGACTAGGGAAGAACAATGAGCAGTTCTTC.

A few counts support this clone. The chain recombines TRBV30 with TRBJ1-5; no definite D call. This CDR3 has 13 residues. Trimming pared 3 bases from V and 2 bases from J, leaving 8 bases between. The germline V gene has CDR1 GTSNPN and CDR2 SVGIG (reference sequence). As DNA, the CDR3 is TGTGCCTGGAGGGGATCCGGCAATCAGCCCCAGCATTTT. It translates to CAWRGSGNQPQHF.

The CDR3 DNA reads TGTGCCAGCAGCTTGGACACACTTAATGAAAAACTGTTTTTT. Protein: CASSLDTLNEKLFF. V is TRBV5-6 and J is TRBJ1-4; D call uncertain. V was pared by 0 bases and J by 4 bases, with 7 bases between. Looked up from germline, CDR1 is SGHDT and CDR2 is YYEEEE. The CDR3 has 14 residues.

In its sample, this clone was seen once. The chain combines TRBV7-6 with TRBJ2-7; D perhaps matches TRBD1 (5 bases). This CDR3 region has 12 residues. Trimming took 2 bases from V and 4 from J, leaving 6 bases between them. Germline V gives CDR1 SGHVS, CDR2 FNYEAQ. The CDR3 sequence is CASSLQGYEQYF. The CDR3 DNA follows: TGTGCCAGCAGCTTACAGGGTTACGAGCAGTACTTC.

The chain recombines TRBV2 with TRBJ1-4; tentative D call: TRBD1 (5 bases). From germline, CDR1 is SNHLY and CDR2 FYNNEI. The CDR3 is made up of 15 amino acids. Trimming pared 2 bases from V and 3 bases from J, leaving 10 bases between. The DNA of the CDR3 is TGTGCCAGCAGTGAATATCGGGGCCCTAATGAAAAACTGTTTTTT. This codes for CASSEYRGPNEKLFF.

The chain employs TRBV14 and TRBJ2-6; D is tentatively TRBD1 or TRBD2 (5 bases each). Deletions cut 5 bases from V and 2 bases from J, with 10 bases between. Germline V gives CDR1 SGHDN, CDR2 FVKESK. The CDR3 length is 15 residues. The CDR3 DNA reads as TGTGCCAGCAGCGGGGGTTGGGCTGGGGCCAACGTCCTGACTTTC. Translating gives CASSGGWAGANVLTF. The full variable domain, completed using reference TRBV14 and TRBJ2-6, is EAGVTQFPSHSVIEKGQTVTLRCDPISGHDNLYWYRRVMGKEIKFLLHFVKESKQDESGMPNNRFLAERTGGTYSTLKVQPAELEDSGVYFCASSGGWAGANVLTFGAGSRLTVL.

This clone turned up a few times. The gene calls are TRBV5-8 and TRBJ1-1; D gene uncertain. The length of the CDR3 is 12 residues. V lost 4 bases and J lost 10, with 14 bases in between. Per germline, CDR1 SGHTS and CDR2 YDEGEE. As DNA, the CDR3 is TGTGCCAGCAGCGCCCCGTCCCGACGAGCTTTCTTT. Protein sequence: CASSAPSRRAFF.

This chain uses TRBV5-8 with TRBJ1-4, with D possibly TRBD1 on 5 matching bases. V was trimmed by 4 bases and J by 2 bases, leaving 9 bases between them. This CDR3 region has 14 residues. CDR1 SGHTS and CDR2 YDEGEE come from the germline V gene. CDR3 DNA sequence: TGTGCCAGCAGCCTGGGGCTGACTAATGAAAAACTGTTTTTT. Translated, it gives CASSLGLTNEKLFF.